The T cell receptor (beta chain) under discussion was sequenced for a study of chemoradiotherapy in HPV16-positive cancers. Overall study: A couple of HPV16-positive patients' cells yielded candidate HPV-specific clones and common motifs.

Notes on this clone: What it binds is not known.

This CDR3 is built from 16 residues. V shed 3 bases and J shed 3 bases, with 14 bases lying between them. CDR1 and CDR2 from the germline V gene are LNHDA and SQIVND (reference sequence). Overall study results and limits: Only two HPV16-positive patients supplied the functional HPV-specificity definition. During treatment, candidate HPV-specific clones and E7-related motifs expanded in tumor.

TCRdb's copy holds only in-frame clones and misses some; the assay was immunoSEQ multiplex PCR. The sample consists of approximately 29,000 clones, around four fifths of them appearing once. This clonotype was obtained from a human donor with HPV-associated anogenital cancer. The sequenced sample was blood, obtained from a patient who underwent chemoradiotherapy. The chain uses TRBV19 and TRBJ1-4; possibly TRBD1 for D (6 bases). CDR3 DNA sequence: TGTGCCAGTAGTATTGGCGGGGGGCCATCTAATGAAAAACTGTTTTTT. Its protein is CASSIGGGPSNEKLFF.